These 20 T cell receptor beta chains share one sample of origin, sequenced in a study of blood T cell repertoires in COVID-19 (dated by TCRdb to between 2020 and 2021). Library preparation used the immunoSEQ multiplex PCR assay. The immuneACCESS repertoire file appears here via TCRdb, limited to in-frame rearrangements. These files lack a portion of the clones; in checked studies, under half of the deficit traces to unresolved V genes, and the cause of the others is not known. Here the sample has fewer than 350,000 clones; roughly nine tenths occur a single time. The ten largest clones represent 4.5% to 6.5% of the sample. The specimen was PBMCs or T cells enriched from blood (not recorded which). All receptors come from a man between 60 and 75 years old who had recovered from COVID-19.

This clone was counted once. The chain links TRBV19 to TRBJ2-7, with 7 bases matching TRBD1. Germline V CDR1 and CDR2: LNHDA, SQIVND (reference sequence). This CDR3 region has 16 residues. Trimming cost V 2 bases and J 5 bases; bases outside gene matches: 12. The DNA of the CDR3 is TGTGCCAGTAGTATAAAAACCCCCGACAGGGACCACGAGCAGTACTTC. It codes for CASSIKTPDRDHEQYF.

This clone showed up just a few times. The chain combines TRBV9 with TRBJ1-1, with D uncertain. Trimming left V 0 bases short and J 0 bases short, with 9 bases between. The CDR3 is made up of 15 amino acids. Germline CDR1 and CDR2: SGDLS and YYNGEE. Here the CDR3 reads CASSVAVNLNTEAFF. CDR3 nucleotide sequence: TGTGCCAGCAGCGTAGCGGTCAACCTGAACACTGAAGCTTTCTTT. The full variable domain, its missing parts supplied by reference TRBV9 and TRBJ1-1, is DSGVTQTPKHLITATGQRVTLRCSPRSGDLSVYWYQQSLDQGLQFLIQYYNGEERAKGNILERFSAQQFPDLHSELNLSSLELGDSALYFCASSVAVNLNTEAFFGQGTRLTVV.

The chain combines TRBV28 with TRBJ1-2; D is uncertain. With 2 bases removed from V and 4 bases from J, the gap between germline ends came to 11 bases. The germline V gene encodes CDR1 MDHEN and CDR2 SYDVKM. The length of the CDR3 is 14 residues. In DNA, the CDR3 is TGTGCCAGCAGTTTACTTGGAACTACCTATGGCTACACCTTC. Translation: CASSLLGTTYGYTF.

The V and J genes are TRBV28 and TRBJ2-1; TRBD2 agrees at 8 bases. V was clipped by 6 bases and J by 4 bases; unmatched bases: 8. The CDR3 sequence is 15 residues long. Per germline, CDR1 MDHEN and CDR2 SYDVKM. The CDR3 protein is CASSPTGGEYNEQFF. The CDR3 coding sequence is TGTGCCAGCAGCCCCACCGGGGGGGAGTACAATGAGCAGTTCTTC.

The chain carries TRBV2 and TRBJ1-6, with 9 bases lining up with TRBD1. The CDR3 extends over 15 amino acids. With V trimmed by 6 bases and J by 9 bases, 9 bases remained unmatched. CDR1 is SNHLY, CDR2 FYNNEI, per germline. CDR3 nucleotide sequence: TGTGCCAGCAGACAAGAACAGGGGGCTGGTTCACCCCTCCACTTT. This translates into CASRQEQGAGSPLHF.

The table lists this clone with many counts. Here the CDR3 DNA reads TGTGCCTGGAAATCGGTCGGTTTGACCTACGAGCAGTACTTC. Translating gives CAWKSVGLTYEQYF. V usage is TRBV30 and J usage is TRBJ2-7; no reliable D call. Germline V gives CDR1 GTSNPN, CDR2 SVGIG (reference sequence). Trimming took off 4 bases at V and 2 bases at J, with 15 bases between the two ends. The CDR3 consists of 14 residues.

CDR3 nucleotide sequence: TGTGCCAGCAGCTCGGGTCCGTTGAAGGCCAAAAACATTCAGTACTTC. Translation gives CASSSGPLKAKNIQYF. The chain has TRBV5-5 and TRBJ2-4; D unresolved. The V gene lost 3 bases and the J gene lost 1 base, with 14 bases spanning the gap. The CDR3 consists of 16 residues. CDR1 SGHKS and CDR2 YYEKEE come from the germline V gene (reference sequence).

The chain has TRBV28 and TRBJ2-5, with 7 bases fitting TRBD1. CDR1 and CDR2 from the germline V gene are MDHEN and SYDVKM. The CDR3 totals 14 residues. V trimming: 4 bases; J trimming: 5 bases; junction bases outside the gene matches: 7. CDR3 residues: CASSWLQGLETQYF. The CDR3 coding sequence is TGTGCCAGCAGTTGGCTACAGGGGTTGGAGACCCAGTACTTC.

The chain recombines TRBV10-2 with TRBJ2-3; 14 nucleotides align to TRBD2. CDR1 is WSHSY and CDR2 is SAAADI in the germline V gene. J lost 3 bases, V lost 6 bases, and 5 bases had no gene match. The CDR3 has 16 amino acids. CDR3 DNA sequence: TGCGCCAGCAGCCCCGGGACTAGCGGGAGAACAGATACGCAGTATTTT. This translates into CASSPGTSGRTDTQYF.

The gene calls are TRBV5-8 and TRBJ1-6; D ambiguous. CDR3 length: 15 amino acids. The germline V and J ends were trimmed by 5 bases and 7 bases, with 16 bases remaining between them. CDR1 and CDR2 (germline): SGHTS, YDEGEE. The CDR3 loop is CASRKEPVLNSPLHF. The CDR3 DNA reads TGTGCCAGCAGAAAAGAGCCCGTTCTGAATTCACCCCTCCACTTT.

V gene TRBV5-1 combines with J gene TRBJ1-3, with 7 bases aligning to TRBD1. The CDR3 length is 15 residues. Trimming cost V 1 base and J 4 bases; bases outside gene matches: 5. Germline loops: CDR1 SGHRS, CDR2 YFSETQ. The CDR3 loop is CASSLTQTGGNTIYF. In DNA, the CDR3 is TGCGCCAGCAGCTTGACCCAGACAGGGGGAAACACCATATATTTT.

The chain recombines TRBV7-6 with TRBJ2-2, with TRBD2 identical over 7 bases. The CDR3 contains 16 residues. In germline, CDR1 is SGHVS, CDR2 FNYEAQ. The V segment lost 5 bases and the J segment 0 bases; nucleotides outside the gene matches: 6. CDR3 nucleotide sequence: TGTGCCAGCAGCGGAGCGGGGCGAACGAACACCGGGGAGCTGTTTTTT. This gives the protein CASSGAGRTNTGELFF.

V gene TRBV11-3 combines with J gene TRBJ2-1; D is perhaps TRBD1 (7 bases). This CDR3 is 16 amino acids long. The V and J ends lost 6 bases and 3 bases respectively, with 18 bases between them. Germline CDR1 reads SGHNT; CDR2 reads YENEEA. In DNA, the CDR3 is TGTGCCAGCAGTCAGGGGGGCGGGAAGGTCTACAATGAGCAGTTCTTC. It yields the protein CASSQGGGKVYNEQFF. Drawing the rest from reference TRBV11-3 and TRBJ2-1, the complete variable domain is EAGVVQSPRYKIIEKKQPVAFWCNPISGHNTLYWYLQNLGQGPELLIRYENEEAVDDSQLPKDRFSAERLKGVDSTLKIQPAELGDSAVYLCASSQGGGKVYNEQFFGPGTRLTVL.

The rearrangement links TRBV27 to TRBJ1-5; maybe TRBD1 (5 bases). CDR1 is MNHEY, CDR2 SMNVEV, per germline (reference sequence). The CDR3 is made up of 16 amino acids. The ends were cut back, 6 bases at V and 0 bases at J, with 15 bases in the middle. CDR3 region: CASRVQGGYSNQPQHF. Here the CDR3 DNA reads TGTGCCAGCAGAGTCCAGGGAGGCTATAGCAATCAGCCCCAGCATTTT.

There are a few counts of this clone. This rearrangement joins TRBV28 to TRBJ2-4; a possible D gene is TRBD2 (5 bases). CDR3 length equals 14 residues. Germline values: CDR1 MDHEN, CDR2 SYDVKM. The CDR3 here is CGSAGVGAKNIQYF. The CDR3 DNA reads as TGTGGCTCCGCGGGCGTGGGAGCCAAAAACATTCAGTACTTC.

The chain joins TRBV3-1 (or the pseudogene TRBV3-2) to TRBJ2-1; 11 bases align to TRBD2. CDR1 is LGHDT and CDR2 is YNNKEL in the germline V gene (reference sequence). Trimming at V came to 4 bases and at J to 10 bases, leaving 9 bases not matched to a gene. The CDR3 spans 15 residues. CDR3 DNA: TGTGCCAGCAGCCTGGGACTAGCGGCCTCTCAAGAGCAGTTCTTC. It is translated as CASSLGLAASQEQFF.

The rearrangement uses TRBV5-1 and TRBJ2-5; 9 bases map to TRBD1. This CDR3 contains 15 residues. Germline lookup yields CDR1 SGHRS and CDR2 YFSETQ. J lost 4 bases, V lost 0 bases, and 4 bases had no gene match. The CDR3 nucleotides read TGCGCCAGCAGCTTGGGGGACAGGGATGTAGAGACCCAGTACTTC. Translation: CASSLGDRDVETQYF.

The V gene is TRBV28, the J gene TRBJ1-1, with D unresolved. CDR3 length equals 15 residues. Germline-derived CDR1 and CDR2 are MDHEN and SYDVKM. The V and J ends lost 4 bases and 1 base respectively, with 13 bases between them. CDR3 DNA: TGTGCCAGCAGTTCCCCTGCGGCCGCGAACACTGAAGCTTTCTTT. This codes for CASSSPAAANTEAFF.

The chain recombines TRBV9 with TRBJ2-1; 7 nucleotides match TRBD2. The ends lost 7 bases at V and 10 bases at J; junction bases unmatched: 11. CDR3 size: 13 residues. Germline V gene data show CDR1 as SGDLS and CDR2 as YYNGEE. CDR3 sequence: CASGPRGTTEQFF. The CDR3 DNA is TGTGCCAGCGGGCCCCGGGGGACTACCGAGCAGTTCTTC.

This clone was seen a single time. The genes are TRBV28 and TRBJ1-3; D is perhaps TRBD1 (5 bases). The V end was cut by 6 bases, the J end by 2 bases, with 11 bases between. This CDR3 is 14 amino acids long. In germline, CDR1 is MDHEN, CDR2 SYDVKM. The CDR3, as DNA: TGTGCCAGCAGAACCGGGACTCCTGGAAACACCATATATTTT. It codes for CASRTGTPGNTIYF.